This T cell receptor (beta chain) comes out of a study of cytomegalovirus exposure and HLA in healthy donors. A multiplex PCR was run with 60 Vbeta primers and 13 Jbeta primers. The protocol was immunoSEQ multiplex PCR, while the TCRdb copy is restricted to in-frame clones and leaves out a portion. In the table there are under 150,000 clones, approximately 70% of which are singletons. The V gene end was trimmed by 1 base and the J gene end by 2 bases; junction bases not matched to a gene: 2. Germline V gives CDR1 MNHEY, CDR2 SMNVEV (reference sequence). The CDR3 length is 15 residues. Sequenced sample: PBMCs. V gene TRBV27 combines with J gene TRBJ2-1; TRBD2 aligns across 7 bases. The sequence came from a human donor in good health. The CDR3: CASSLFRGAYNEQFF. The CDR3 DNA reads as TGTGCCAGCAGTTTATTTCGGGGGGCCTACAATGAGCAGTTCTTC.